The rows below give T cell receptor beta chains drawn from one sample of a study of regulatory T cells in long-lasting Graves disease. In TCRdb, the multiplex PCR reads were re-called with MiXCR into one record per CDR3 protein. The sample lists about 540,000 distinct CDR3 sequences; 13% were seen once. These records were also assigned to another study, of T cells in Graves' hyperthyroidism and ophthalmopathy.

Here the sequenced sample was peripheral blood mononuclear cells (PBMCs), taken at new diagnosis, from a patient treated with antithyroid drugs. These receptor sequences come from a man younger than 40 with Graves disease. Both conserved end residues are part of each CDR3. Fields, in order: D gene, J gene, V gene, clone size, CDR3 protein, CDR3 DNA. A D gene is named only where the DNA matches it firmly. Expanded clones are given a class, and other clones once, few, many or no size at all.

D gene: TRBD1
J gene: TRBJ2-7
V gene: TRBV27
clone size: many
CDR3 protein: CASSLGQGATEQYF
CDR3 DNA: TGTGCCAGCAGTCTAGGCCAGGGGGCGACCGAGCAGTACTTC

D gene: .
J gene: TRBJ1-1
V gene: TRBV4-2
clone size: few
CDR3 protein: CASSQEPRGQKKAFF
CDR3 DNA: TGTGCCAGCAGCCAAGAACCCCGGGGACAAAAAAAAGCTTTCTTT

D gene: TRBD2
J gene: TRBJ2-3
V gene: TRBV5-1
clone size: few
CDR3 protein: CASSFGTSGDTQYF
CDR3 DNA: TGCGCCAGCAGCTTCGGGACTAGCGGAGATACGCAGTATTTT

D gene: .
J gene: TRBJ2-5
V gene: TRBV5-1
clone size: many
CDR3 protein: CASSRRGEETQYF
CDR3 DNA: TGCGCCAGCAGCCGTAGGGGGGAAGAGACCCAGTACTTC

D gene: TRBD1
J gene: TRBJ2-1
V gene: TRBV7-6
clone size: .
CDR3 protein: CASSLLGQGIYNEQFF
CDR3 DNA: TGTGCCAGCAGTCTCCTGGGACAGGGGATCTACAATGAGCAGTTCTTC

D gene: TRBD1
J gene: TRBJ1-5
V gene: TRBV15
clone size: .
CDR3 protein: CATSRGDRGGQPQHF
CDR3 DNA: TGTGCCACCAGCAGAGGGGACAGGGGTGGTCAGCCCCAGCATTTT

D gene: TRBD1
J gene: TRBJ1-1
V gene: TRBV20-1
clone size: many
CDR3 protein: CSATKYRGNTEAFF
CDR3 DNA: TGCAGTGCTACCAAATACAGGGGGAACACTGAAGCTTTCTTT

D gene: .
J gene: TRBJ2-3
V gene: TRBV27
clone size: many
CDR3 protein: CASSFERRRSTDTQYF
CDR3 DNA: TGTGCCAGCAGTTTCGAAAGGAGAAGGAGCACAGATACGCAGTATTTT

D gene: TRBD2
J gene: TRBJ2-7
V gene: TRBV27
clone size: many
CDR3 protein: CASSSPGGRASYEQYF
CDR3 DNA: TGTGCCAGCAGTTCCCCAGGTGGGAGGGCCTCCTACGAGCAGTACTTC

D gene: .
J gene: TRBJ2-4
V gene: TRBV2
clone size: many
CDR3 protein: CASSERGPAKNIQYF
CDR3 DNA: TGTGCCAGCAGTGAACGCGGGCCCGCCAAAAACATTCAGTACTTC

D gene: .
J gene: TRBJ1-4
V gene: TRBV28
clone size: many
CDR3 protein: CASSITGTEDEKLFF
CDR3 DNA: TGTGCCAGCAGTATCACCGGGACGGAAGATGAAAAACTGTTTTTT

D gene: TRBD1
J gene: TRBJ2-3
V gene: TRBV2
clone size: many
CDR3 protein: CASTGQGATDTQYF
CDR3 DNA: TGTGCCAGCACCGGACAGGGTGCGACAGATACGCAGTATTTT

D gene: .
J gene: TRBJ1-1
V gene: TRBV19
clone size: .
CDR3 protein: CASSMVGFRGTEAFF
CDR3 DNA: TGTGCCAGTAGTATGGTCGGGTTTCGGGGCACTGAAGCTTTCTTT

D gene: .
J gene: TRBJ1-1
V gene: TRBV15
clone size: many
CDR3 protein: CATSRDVGHNTEAFF
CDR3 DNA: TGTGCCACCAGCAGAGATGTGGGCCACAACACTGAAGCTTTCTTT

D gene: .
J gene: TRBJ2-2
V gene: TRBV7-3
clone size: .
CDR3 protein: CASSQSLTGELFF
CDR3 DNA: TGTGCCAGCAGCCAAAGCCTGACCGGGGAGCTGTTTTTT

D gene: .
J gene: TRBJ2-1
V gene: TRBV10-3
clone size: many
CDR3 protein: CAISGRDEQFF
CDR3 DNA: TGTGCCATCAGTGGGCGGGATGAGCAGTTCTTC

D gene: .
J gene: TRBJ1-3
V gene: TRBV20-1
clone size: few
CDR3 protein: CSAKLGSGNTIYF
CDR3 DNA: TGCAGTGCCAAGTTAGGTTCTGGAAACACCATATATTTT

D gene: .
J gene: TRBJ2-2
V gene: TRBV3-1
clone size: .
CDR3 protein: CASSQAASRGEGPLGELFF
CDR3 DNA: TGTGCCAGCAGCCAAGCGGCTAGCAGAGGGGAAGGACCTTTGGGGGAGCTGTTTTTT

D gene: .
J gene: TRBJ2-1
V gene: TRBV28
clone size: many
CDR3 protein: CASSYGSSYNEQFF
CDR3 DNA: TGTGCCAGCAGCTACGGCAGCTCCTACAATGAGCAGTTCTTC

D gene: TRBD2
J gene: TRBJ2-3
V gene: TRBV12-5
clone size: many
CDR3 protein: CASGLVLGGRAHTQYF
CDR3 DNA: TGTGCTAGTGGTTTGGTACTGGGCGGGAGGGCCCATACGCAGTATTTT

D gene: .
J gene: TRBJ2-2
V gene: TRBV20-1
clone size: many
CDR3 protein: CSAGDSKNTGELFF
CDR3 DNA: TGCAGTGCTGGGGACTCTAAAAACACCGGGGAGCTGTTTTTT

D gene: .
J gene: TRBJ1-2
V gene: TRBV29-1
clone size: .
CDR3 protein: CSVGGQGYGYTF
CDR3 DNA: TGCAGCGTTGGTGGGCAGGGCTATGGCTACACCTTC

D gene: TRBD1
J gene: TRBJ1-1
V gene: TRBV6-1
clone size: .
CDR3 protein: CASSLDPGQGGSEAFF
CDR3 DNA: TGTGCCAGCAGCTTAGACCCGGGACAGGGAGGCTCTGAAGCTTTCTTT

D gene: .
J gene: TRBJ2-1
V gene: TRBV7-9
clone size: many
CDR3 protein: CASSPNGFEQFF
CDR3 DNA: TGTGCCAGCAGTCCAAATGGCTTTGAGCAGTTCTTC

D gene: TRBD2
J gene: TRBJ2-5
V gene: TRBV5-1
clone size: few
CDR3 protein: CASSLGDAGDTQYF
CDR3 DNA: TGCGCCAGCAGCTTGGGGGACGCGGGGGATACCCAGTACTTC

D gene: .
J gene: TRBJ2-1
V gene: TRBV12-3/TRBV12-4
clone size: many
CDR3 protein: CASSLEWLAHFF
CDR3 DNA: TGTGCCAGCAGTTTAGAGTGGCTAGCCCATTTCTTC

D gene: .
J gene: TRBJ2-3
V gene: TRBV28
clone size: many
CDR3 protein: CASRDLFGTSTDTQYF
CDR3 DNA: TGTGCCAGCAGGGACCTATTCGGGACGAGCACAGATACGCAGTATTTT

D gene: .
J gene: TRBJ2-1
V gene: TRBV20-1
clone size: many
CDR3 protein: CSARTPGYNEQFF
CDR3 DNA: TGCAGTGCTAGGACTCCGGGTTACAATGAGCAGTTCTTC

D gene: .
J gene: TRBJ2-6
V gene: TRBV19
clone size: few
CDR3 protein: CASTGRGPPGANVLTF
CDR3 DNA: TGTGCCAGTACCGGGCGTGGCCCTCCTGGGGCCAACGTCCTGACTTTC

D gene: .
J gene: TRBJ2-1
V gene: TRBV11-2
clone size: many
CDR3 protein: CASSHRVQSPDEQFF
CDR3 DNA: TGTGCCAGCAGCCATAGGGTCCAGAGTCCCGATGAGCAGTTCTTC

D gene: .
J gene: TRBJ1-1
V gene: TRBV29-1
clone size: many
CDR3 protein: CSVLDGEAFF
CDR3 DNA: TGCAGCGTCCTGGACGGTGAAGCTTTCTTT

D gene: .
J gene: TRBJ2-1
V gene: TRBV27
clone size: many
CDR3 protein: CASSPVDTSEQFF
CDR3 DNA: TGTGCCAGCAGTCCCGTTGACACAAGTGAGCAGTTCTTC

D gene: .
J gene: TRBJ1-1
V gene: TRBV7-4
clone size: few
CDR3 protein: CASSLKRDRRGSRAFF
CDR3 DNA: TGTGCCAGCAGCTTAAAAAGGGACCGCCGAGGTAGTAGGGCTTTCTTT

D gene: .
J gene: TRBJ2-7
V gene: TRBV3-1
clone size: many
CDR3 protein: CASSQDLGALEQYF
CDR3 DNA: TGTGCCAGCAGCCAAGACCTTGGGGCGCTCGAGCAGTACTTC

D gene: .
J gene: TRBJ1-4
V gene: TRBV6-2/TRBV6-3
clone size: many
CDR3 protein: CATFDRSDEKLFF
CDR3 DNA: TGTGCCACCTTCGACAGGTCTGATGAAAAACTGTTTTTT

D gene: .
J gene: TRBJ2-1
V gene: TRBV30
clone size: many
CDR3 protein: CAWSVALAQSYNEQFF
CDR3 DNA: TGTGCCTGGAGTGTAGCCCTAGCTCAATCCTACAATGAGCAGTTCTTC

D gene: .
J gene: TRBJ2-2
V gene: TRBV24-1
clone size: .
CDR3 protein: CATSDLRTGELFF
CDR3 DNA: TGTGCCACCAGTGATTTACGCACCGGGGAGCTGTTTTTT

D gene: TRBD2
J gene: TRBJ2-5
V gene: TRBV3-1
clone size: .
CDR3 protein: CASSQGTSGETQYF
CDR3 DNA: TGTGCCAGCAGCCAAGGGACTAGTGGGGAGACCCAGTACTTC

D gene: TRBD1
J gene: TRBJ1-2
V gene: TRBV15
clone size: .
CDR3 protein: CATSDRGPYGYTF
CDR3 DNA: TGTGCCACCAGCGACAGGGGGCCCTATGGCTACACCTTC

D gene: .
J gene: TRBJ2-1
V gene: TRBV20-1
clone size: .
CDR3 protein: CSAISGFSYNEQFF
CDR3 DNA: TGCAGTGCTATAAGTGGGTTCTCCTACAATGAGCAGTTCTTC

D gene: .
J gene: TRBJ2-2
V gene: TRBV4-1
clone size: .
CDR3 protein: CASSFRGDTGELFF
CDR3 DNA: TGCGCCAGCAGCTTTCGAGGGGATACCGGGGAGCTGTTTTTT

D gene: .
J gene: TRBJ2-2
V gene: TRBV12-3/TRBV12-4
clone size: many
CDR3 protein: CASSLNREGGELFF
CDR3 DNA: TGTGCCAGCAGTTTAAACAGGGAGGGCGGGGAGCTGTTTTTT

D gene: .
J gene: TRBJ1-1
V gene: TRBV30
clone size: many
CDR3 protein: CAWSVAFMNTEAFF
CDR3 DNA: TGTGCCTGGAGTGTAGCTTTTATGAACACTGAAGCTTTCTTT

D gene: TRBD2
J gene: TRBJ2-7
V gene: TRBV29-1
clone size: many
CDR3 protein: CSGGTSGEQYF
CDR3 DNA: TGCAGCGGCGGGACTAGCGGGGAGCAGTACTTC

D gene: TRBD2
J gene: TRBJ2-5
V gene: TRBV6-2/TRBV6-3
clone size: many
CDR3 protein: CASSGGVGDVETQYF
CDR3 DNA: TGTGCCAGCAGCGGGGGGGTAGGGGACGTCGAGACCCAGTACTTC

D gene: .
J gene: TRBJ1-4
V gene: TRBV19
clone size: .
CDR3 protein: CASTPRRANEKLFF
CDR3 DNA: TGTGCCAGTACCCCGCGAAGGGCTAATGAAAAACTGTTTTTT

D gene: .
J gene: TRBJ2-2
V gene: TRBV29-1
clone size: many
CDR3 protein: CSVSIGARITGELFF
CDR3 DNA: TGCAGCGTGTCGATCGGGGCGCGGATCACCGGGGAGCTGTTTTTT

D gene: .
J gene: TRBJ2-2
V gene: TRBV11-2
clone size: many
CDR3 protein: CASSTAVADNTGELFF
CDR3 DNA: TGTGCCAGCAGTACCGCAGTAGCAGATAACACCGGGGAGCTGTTTTTT

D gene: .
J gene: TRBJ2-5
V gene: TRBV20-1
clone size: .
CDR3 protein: CSARLGARIQETQYF
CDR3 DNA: TGCAGTGCTAGACTAGGGGCCCGGATCCAAGAGACCCAGTACTTC

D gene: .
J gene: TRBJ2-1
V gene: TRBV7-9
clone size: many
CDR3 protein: CASSPWTGREGGGYNEQFF
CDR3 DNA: TGTGCCAGCTCCCCGTGGACGGGCCGAGAAGGGGGGGGCTACAATGAGCAGTTCTTC

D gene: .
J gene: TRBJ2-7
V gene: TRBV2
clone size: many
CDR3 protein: CASRGTDRPGEEQYF
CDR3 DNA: TGTGCCAGCAGGGGTACCGACAGGCCAGGGGAGGAGCAGTACTTC

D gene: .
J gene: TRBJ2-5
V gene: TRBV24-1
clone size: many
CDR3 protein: CATSDPRSDRPVPQETQYF
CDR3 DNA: TGTGCCACCAGTGACCCCCGGAGTGACAGGCCCGTTCCACAAGAGACCCAGTACTTC

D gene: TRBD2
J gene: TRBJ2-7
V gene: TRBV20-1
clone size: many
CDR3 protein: CSASVAGAGGYEQYF
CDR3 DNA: TGCAGTGCTAGCGTTGCTGGAGCGGGAGGCTACGAGCAGTACTTC

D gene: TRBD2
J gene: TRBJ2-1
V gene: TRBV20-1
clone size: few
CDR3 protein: CSARVIGGLAGHNEQFF
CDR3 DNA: TGCAGTGCTAGAGTGATTGGTGGGCTAGCGGGTCACAATGAGCAGTTCTTC

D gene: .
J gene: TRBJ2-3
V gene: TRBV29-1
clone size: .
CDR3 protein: CSVGFSGEADTQYF
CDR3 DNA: TGCAGCGTCGGGTTCTCGGGGGAGGCAGATACGCAGTATTTT

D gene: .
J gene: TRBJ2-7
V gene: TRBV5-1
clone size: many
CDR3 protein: CASSLLVDTIGYEQYF
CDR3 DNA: TGCGCCAGCAGCTTGCTCGTCGACACCATAGGGTACGAGCAGTACTTC

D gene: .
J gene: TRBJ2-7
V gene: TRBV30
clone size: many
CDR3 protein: CAWRRPGEQYF
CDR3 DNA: TGTGCCTGGAGAAGACCCGGGGAGCAGTACTTC

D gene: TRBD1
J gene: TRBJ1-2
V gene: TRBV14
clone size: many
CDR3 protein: CASSQGGGYTF
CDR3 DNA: TGTGCCAGCAGTCAAGGGGGCGGCTACACCTTC